Listed below are T cell receptor beta chains from one sample, sequenced in a study of blood T cell repertoires in COVID-19. Measured with immunoSEQ multiplex PCR; TCRdb has only the in-frame clones, and not every one. The sample lists over 150,000 clones, roughly 89% occurring once. The sequenced sample consisted of peripheral blood. The receptor source for this set is a woman younger than 30 who had recovered from COVID-19. Both conserved end residues are part of each CDR3.

>TRBV9|TRBJ1-4
CASSAKTGAREKLFF
>TRBV21-1|TRBJ1-4
CASSAKPFWTGGVSTNEKLFF
>TRBV30|TRBJ2-1
CAWSRGLAGTNEQFF
>TRBV11-1|TRBJ1-1
CASSSDRGKRTEAFF
>TRBV28|TRBJ2-4
CASSYGGLAKNIQYF
>TRBV6-5|TRBJ1-4
CASSYSSTTRKRLFF
>TRBV4-2|TRBJ1-1
CASSLAEGGNTEAFF
>TRBV29-1|TRBJ1-3
CSVEQAEYGNTIYF
>TRBV27|TRBJ2-5
CASSYLGGGETQYF
>TRBV18|TRBJ1-1
CASSPPDRDTEAFF
>TRBV19|TRBJ2-3
CASNGLAGDTDTQYF
>TRBV6-6|TRBJ1-2
CASSTRVYYGYTF
>TRBV9|TRBJ2-6
CASSGLSGANVLTF
>TRBV24-1|TRBJ2-5
CATSDLQDSIRETQYF
>TRBV7-8|TRBJ1-1
CASSLALLNEAFF
>TRBV4-1|TRBJ1-1
CASSQGGVMNTEAFF
>TRBV19|TRBJ2-2
CASSILGGGPTGELFF
>TRBV20-1|TRBJ2-2
CSAEGLGELFF
>TRBV18|TRBJ1-5
CASSPEADNSDQPQHF
>TRBV6-5|TRBJ1-2
CASRDEGGRDYGYTF
>TRBV2|TRBJ2-6
CAGEGVSGANVLTF
>TRBV2|TRBJ2-7
CASSEITWRRDPYEQYF
>TRBV19|TRBJ2-2
CASRPRVAGAGTGELFF
>TRBV24-1|TRBJ2-2
CATSDLGQARTGELFF
>TRBV7-3|TRBJ2-3
CASSFEGAHTDTQYF
>TRBV9|TRBJ1-3
CASSAQVQSSGNTIYF
>TRBV5-1|TRBJ1-3
CASRASSTGNTIYF
>TRBV5-4|TRBJ2-3
CASSLGQGLTDTQYF
>TRBV15|TRBJ2-7
CATSRDEGAPYEQYF
>TRBV12-3/TRBV12-4|TRBJ2-5
CASGRDRQETQYF
>TRBV7-9|TRBJ2-1
CASSPEAGDPHNEQFF
>TRBV15|TRBJ2-5
CATSNDRAARTQYF
>TRBV6-5|TRBJ2-7
CASGLSRGISYEQYF
>TRBV2|TRBJ1-1
CASRRDSLMNTEAFF
>TRBV15|TRBJ2-3
CATSRTGGSFTDTQYF
>TRBV6-5|TRBJ1-1
CASSYSPSEAFF
>TRBV10-1|TRBJ1-5
CASRDPTGYSNQPQHF
>TRBV15|TRBJ2-2
CATSRERTGELFF
>TRBV5-4|TRBJ2-2
CASSLGTRGHISGELFF
>TRBV2|TRBJ2-2
CASKLQGDTGELFF
>TRBV11-2|TRBJ2-7
CASSLARGYEQYF
>TRBV7-2|TRBJ1-4
CASSQIQQGKKLFF
>TRBV9|TRBJ2-1
CASSGSGLAGGDEQFF
>TRBV18|TRBJ1-5
CASSLVSVDQPQHF
>TRBV7-9|TRBJ2-5
CASNAGGLETQYF
>TRBV12-3/TRBV12-4|TRBJ2-3
CASIHSTDTQYF
>TRBV4-2|TRBJ2-3
CASSQAWGTSTDTRYF
>TRBV7-2|TRBJ1-1
CASSSGQQNTEAFF
>TRBV18|TRBJ2-2
CASSSSLGGGTGELFF
>TRBV11-2|TRBJ1-2
CASSFLETAYGYTF
>TRBV18|TRBJ2-1
CASSPRGTDEQFF
>TRBV7-3|TRBJ1-6
CASSPQGTGNSPLHF
>TRBV5-5|TRBJ2-5
CASSLGSNRETQYF
>TRBV19|TRBJ2-1
CASKGREYNEQFF
>TRBV7-3|TRBJ1-6
CASKSAGSNSPLHF
>TRBV5-1|TRBJ2-1
CASSLTPGTGRDNEQFF
>TRBV19|TRBJ2-3
CASSIGTSAADTQYF
>TRBV19|TRBJ2-7
CASSTSGQSFYEQYF
>TRBV27|TRBJ1-1
CASSWGQGFGEAFF